This TCR beta chain was profiled in a study of blood T cells in healthy people across ages. CDR1 and CDR2 (germline): LGHDT, YNNKEL (reference sequence). V shed 4 bases and J 2 bases; nucleotides not matched to a gene: 9. The CDR3 length is 17 residues. Study-wide points: Unknown donor CMV status possibly confounded expanded clonotype changes. Across the age range, TCR beta diversity per million T cells fell in a roughly linear way.

This clonotype was recorded a few times. What it binds is unknown. The authors ran a second PCR of 7 to 11 cycles using a sample-barcoded 5' primer and a J-beta primer mix. A tag from a template-switch adaptor with 12 random nucleotides marked each cDNA molecule. TCRdb fed the 5' RACE reads into MiXCR, producing one record per CDR3 protein. The table includes more than 500,000 distinct CDR3 sequences, 27% detected once. V is TRBV3-1 and J is TRBJ2-4, with 9 bases identical to TRBD1. The TCR sequence derives from a woman between 70 and 85 years old in good health. The sequenced sample consisted of blood. CDR3 DNA sequence: TGTGCCAGCAGCCCTTTAGGACAGGGGAAGACCAAAAACATTCAGTACTTC. This encodes CASSPLGQGKTKNIQYF. Together with reference TRBV3-1 and TRBJ2-4, the CDR3 gives the full variable domain: DTAVSQTPKYLVTQMGNDKSIKCEQNLGHDTMYWYKQDSKKFLKIMFSYNNKELIINETVPNRFSPKSPDKAHLNLHINSLELGDSAVYFCASSPLGQGKTKNIQYFGAGTRLSVL.